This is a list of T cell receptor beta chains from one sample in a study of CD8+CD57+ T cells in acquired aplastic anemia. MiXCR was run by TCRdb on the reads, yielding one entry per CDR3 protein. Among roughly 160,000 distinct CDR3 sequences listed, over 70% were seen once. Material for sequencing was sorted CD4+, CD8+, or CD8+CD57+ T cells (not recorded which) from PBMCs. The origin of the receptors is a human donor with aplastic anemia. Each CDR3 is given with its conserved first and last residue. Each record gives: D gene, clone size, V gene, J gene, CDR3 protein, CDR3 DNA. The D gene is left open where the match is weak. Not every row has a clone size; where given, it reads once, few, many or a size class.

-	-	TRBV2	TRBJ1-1	CASSEGLNTEAFF	TGTGCCAGCAGTGAGGGGTTGAACACTGAAGCTTTCTTT
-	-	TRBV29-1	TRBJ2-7	CSVGLPVSYEQYF	TGCAGCGTTGGTCTCCCCGTCTCCTACGAGCAGTACTTC
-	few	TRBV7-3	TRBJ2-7	CASSLGARETYEQYF	TGTGCCAGCAGCTTAGGGGCCAGGGAGACCTACGAGCAGTACTTC
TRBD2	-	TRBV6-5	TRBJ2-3	CASSLAARGGADTQYF	TGTGCCAGCAGTCTCGCCGCGCGGGGGGGAGCAGATACGCAGTATTTT
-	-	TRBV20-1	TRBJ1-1	CSARRQMNTEAFF	TGCAGTGCTAGGAGACAGATGAACACTGAAGCTTTCTTT
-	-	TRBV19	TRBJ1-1	CASRPQNRVAFF	TGTGCCAGTAGGCCTCAAAACAGGGTGGCTTTCTTT
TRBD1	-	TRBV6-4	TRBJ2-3	CASSGTGGNEQYF	TGTGCCAGCAGTGGGACAGGGGGCAATGAGCAGTATTTT
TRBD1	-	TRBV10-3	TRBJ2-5	CAIRKTGGETQYF	TGTGCCATCAGAAAGACAGGGGGAGAGACCCAGTACTTC
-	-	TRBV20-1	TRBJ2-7	CSARDSSRGPTSSYEQYF	TGCAGTGCTAGAGATTCATCCAGGGGACCTACTAGCTCCTACGAGCAGTACTTC
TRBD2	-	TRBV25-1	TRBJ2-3	CASSEGLADTATDTQYF	TGTGCCAGCAGTGAAGGACTAGCGGATACCGCCACAGATACGCAGTATTTT
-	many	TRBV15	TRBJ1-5	CATSRDHGATNQPQHF	TGTGCCACCAGCAGAGATCACGGGGCGACTAATCAGCCCCAGCATTTT
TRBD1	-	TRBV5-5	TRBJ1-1	CASSLKGAGGYTEAFF	TGTGCCAGCAGCTTAAAGGGGGCCGGGGGATACACTGAAGCTTTCTTT
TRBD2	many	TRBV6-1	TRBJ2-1	CASSEAAGDYNEQFF	TGTGCCAGCAGTGAAGCTGCGGGGGACTACAATGAGCAGTTCTTC
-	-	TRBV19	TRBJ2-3	CASSIGGRGGTDTQYF	TGTGCCAGTAGTATAGGGGGCAGGGGTGGCACAGATACGCAGTATTTT
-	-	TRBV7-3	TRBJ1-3	CASSLGPSGNTIYF	TGTGCCAGCAGCTTGGGCCCCTCTGGAAACACCATATATTTT
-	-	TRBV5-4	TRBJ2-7	CASSASLYEQYF	TGTGCCAGCAGTGCGAGTCTCTACGAGCAGTACTTC
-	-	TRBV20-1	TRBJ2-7	CSAGELRSRSQQYF	TGCAGTGCTGGGGAGTTGAGGAGCCGCTCCCAGCAGTACTTC
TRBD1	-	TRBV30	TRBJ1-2	CAWSVRDRAILNYGYTF	TGTGCCTGGAGTGTACGGGACAGGGCCATTCTTAACTATGGCTACACCTTC
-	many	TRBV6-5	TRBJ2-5	CASSYYGEELGETQYF	TGTGCCAGCAGTTACTATGGCGAGGAGCTGGGGGAGACCCAGTACTTC
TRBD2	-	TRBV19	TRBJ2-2	CASSPPIGGGAYTGELFF	TGTGCCAGTAGTCCCCCTATTGGCGGGGGGGCGTATACCGGGGAGCTGTTTTTT
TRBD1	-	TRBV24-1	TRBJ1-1	CATSDGGQPWITEAFF	TGTGCCACCAGTGATGGGGGACAGCCGTGGATCACTGAAGCTTTCTTT
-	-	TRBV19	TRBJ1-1	CASSIRSGQGRTEAFF	TGTGCCAGCAGTATTCGGAGTGGGCAGGGTCGCACTGAAGCTTTCTTT
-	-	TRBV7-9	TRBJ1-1	CASSIISQEAFF	TGTGCCAGCAGCATCATCTCACAGGAAGCTTTCTTT
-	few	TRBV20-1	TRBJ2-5	CSAEGPPQETQYF	TGCAGTGCAGAGGGACCCCCGCAAGAGACCCAGTACTTC
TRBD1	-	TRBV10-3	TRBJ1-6	CAISAGTGERSPLHF	TGTGCCATCAGTGCTGGGACAGGGGAACGTTCACCCCTCCACTTT
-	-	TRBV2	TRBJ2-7	CASLNRDKSYEQYF	TGTGCCAGCCTAAACCGGGACAAGTCCTACGAGCAGTACTTC
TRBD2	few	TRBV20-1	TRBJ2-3	CSARPSGRAADTQYF	TGCAGTGCTAGACCCAGCGGGAGAGCTGCAGATACGCAGTATTTT
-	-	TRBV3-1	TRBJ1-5	CASGGGDKNQPQHF	TGTGCCAGCGGCGGAGGGGATAAGAATCAGCCCCAGCATTTT
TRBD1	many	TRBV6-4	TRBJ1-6	CASSDETGGGSPLHF	TGTGCCAGCAGTGACGAGACAGGGGGCGGTTCACCCCTCCACTTT
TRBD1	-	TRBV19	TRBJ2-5	CASRPGQGRWETQYF	TGTGCCAGTAGGCCCGGACAGGGGCGCTGGGAGACCCAGTACTTC
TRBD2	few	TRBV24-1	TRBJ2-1	CATSDGGAPYNEQFF	TGTGCCACCAGTGACGGGGGGGCCCCCTACAATGAGCAGTTCTTC
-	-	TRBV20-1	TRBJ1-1	CSASLVPGNTEAFF	TGCAGTGCTAGCCTCGTTCCGGGGAACACTGAAGCTTTCTTT
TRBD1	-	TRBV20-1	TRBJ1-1	CSARETKTGGEAFF	TGCAGTGCTAGAGAAACGAAGACAGGGGGGGAAGCTTTCTTT
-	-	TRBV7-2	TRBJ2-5	CASTLSRETQYF	TGTGCCAGCACCCTTAGCCGGGAGACCCAGTACTTC
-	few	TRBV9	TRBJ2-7	CASSVAWGNHEQYF	TGTGCCAGCAGCGTAGCGTGGGGGAATCACGAGCAGTACTTC
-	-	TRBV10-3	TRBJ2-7	CAISTGLGLTEQYF	TGTGCCATCAGTACAGGGCTTGGTCTAACCGAGCAGTACTTC
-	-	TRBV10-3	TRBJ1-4	CASSEMWGEKLFF	TGTGCCAGCAGTGAAATGTGGGGTGAAAAACTGTTTTTT
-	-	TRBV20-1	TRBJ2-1	CSHPGSGSNEQLF	TGCAGCCACCCCGGGTCAGGGTCCAATGAGCAGTTATTC
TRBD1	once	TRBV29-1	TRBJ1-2	CSVDSTGNYGYTF	TGCAGCGTTGATTCGACAGGGAACTATGGCTACACCTTC
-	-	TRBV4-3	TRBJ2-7	CASSQGFSDGAYEQYF	TGCGCCAGCAGCCAGGGATTTTCGGACGGAGCCTACGAGCAGTACTTC
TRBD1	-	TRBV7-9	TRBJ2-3	CASSFGQGSTDTQYF	TGTGCCAGCAGCTTCGGACAGGGTAGCACAGATACGCAGTATTTT
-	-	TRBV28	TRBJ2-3	CASSLGGDTDTQYF	TGTGCCAGCAGTTTAGGTGGGGACACAGATACGCAGTATTTT
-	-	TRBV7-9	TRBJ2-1	CASSLRGPESSEQFF	TGTGCCAGCAGCCTAAGAGGGCCGGAGAGCTCTGAGCAGTTCTTC
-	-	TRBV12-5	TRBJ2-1	CASGSRGPGGNEQFF	TGTGCTAGTGGTTCGAGGGGGCCGGGGGGCAATGAGCAGTTCTTC
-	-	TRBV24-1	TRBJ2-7	CATSDSTSGQREQYF	TGTGCCACCAGTGATTCTACATCAGGGCAACGGGAGCAGTACTTC
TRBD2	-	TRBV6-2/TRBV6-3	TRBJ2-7	CASSGSGDPYEQYF	TGTGCCAGCAGTGGTAGCGGGGACCCCTACGAGCAGTACTTC
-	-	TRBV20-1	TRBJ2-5	CSARVGWTAPQETQYF	TGCAGTGCTAGAGTAGGTTGGACAGCGCCCCAAGAGACCCAGTACTTC
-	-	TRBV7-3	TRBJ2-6	CASSLHQGANVLTF	TGTGCCAGCAGCTTACATCAGGGGGCCAACGTCCTGACTTTC
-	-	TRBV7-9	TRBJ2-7	CASSLGAALQSSYEQYF	TGTGCCAGCAGCTTAGGGGCGGCCCTCCAGTCCTCCTACGAGCAGTACTTC
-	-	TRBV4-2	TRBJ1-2	CASSQVVTNYGYTF	TGTGCCAGCAGCCAAGTTGTTACTAACTATGGCTACACCTTC
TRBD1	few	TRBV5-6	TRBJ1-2	CASRPGQGYYGYTF	TGTGCCAGCAGACCGGGACAGGGGTACTATGGCTACACCTTC
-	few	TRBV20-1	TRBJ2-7	CSASLTGYEQYF	TGCAGTGCGAGTCTTACAGGGTACGAGCAGTACTTC
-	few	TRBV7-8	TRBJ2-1	CASSLVPDNEQFF	TGTGCCAGCAGCTTAGTACCCGACAATGAGCAGTTCTTC
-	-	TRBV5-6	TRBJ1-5	CASSFWPGNQPQHF	TGTGCCAGCAGCTTCTGGCCCGGCAATCAGCCCCAGCATTTT
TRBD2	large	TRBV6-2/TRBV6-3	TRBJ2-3	CASSSAAGATDTQYF	TGTGCCAGCAGTTCTGCGGCGGGAGCGACAGATACGCAGTATTTT